Listed here are 30 T cell receptor beta chains from one sample, sequenced in a study of blood T cells in healthy people across ages. The second PCR ran roughly 7 to 12 cycles with a sample-barcoded 5' primer and J-beta primers. TCRdb re-called the 5' RACE reads through MiXCR, storing one row per CDR3 protein. The data contain just under 900,000 distinct CDR3 sequences, roughly 26% of them seen just once; the ten biggest clones take up roughly 17%. Sequenced material: blood. Source of these receptors: a woman of 80 years or more in good health.

The chain has TRBV6-2 or TRBV6-3 and TRBJ1-5, with D perhaps TRBD1 (6 bases). The germline V gene encodes CDR1 MNHEY and CDR2 SVGEGT. V lost 7 bases and J lost 6, with 16 bases in between. The CDR3 length is 14 residues. The DNA of the CDR3 is TGTGCCAGCACCCAACAGGGTTTGGGTCAGCCCCAGCATTTT. Its translation is CASTQQGLGQPQHF.

This clonotype was picked up a small number of times. This could be a read error, since a much larger clone is one nucleotide away. The chain links TRBV7-9 to TRBJ2-5; D is unresolved. The germline V and J ends were trimmed by 7 bases and 6 bases, with 12 bases remaining between them. The CDR3 is 12 residues long. Per the germline V gene, CDR1 is SEHNR and CDR2 is FQNEAQ (reference sequence). This chain's CDR3 is CASTLTRKTQYF. As DNA, the CDR3 is TGTGCCAGCACCTTGACACGTAAGACCCAGTACTTC.

Comment on this clonotype: This could be a read error, since a much larger clone is one nucleotide away. This chain joins TRBV7-2 and TRBJ2-7; the match to TRBD2 covers 8 bases. This CDR3 has 14 amino acids. From germline, CDR1 is SGHTA and CDR2 FQGNSA. This CDR3 reads CASSERGTSYELYF. The CDR3 nucleotides read TGTGCCAGCAGCGAGCGGGGGACCTCCTACGAGCTGTACTTC.

The chain carries TRBV12-3 or TRBV12-4 and TRBJ2-3, with 7 bases lining up with TRBD1. The CDR3 covers 15 residues. Unmatched junction bases numbered 9, after V lost 3 bases and J lost 6 bases. The CDR3 DNA follows: TGTGCCAGCAGTTTTGAAGGGGGCCGAGGGGATACGCAGTATTTT. Protein product: CASSFEGGRGDTQYF.

The V gene is TRBV29-1, the J gene TRBJ2-7; D unclear. The V end lost 5 bases, the J end lost 3 bases, and 8 bases lay between the germline ends. The CDR3 extends over 11 amino acids. Germline lookup yields CDR1 SQVTM and CDR2 ANQGSEA. The CDR3, as DNA: TGCAGCGTTTTCATAGGCTACGAGCAGTACTTC. Its translation: CSVFIGYEQYF.

This clonotype was recorded at least ten times. The chain is built from TRBV3-1 and TRBJ1-2; D is perhaps TRBD1 (5 bases). Trimming pared 2 bases from V and 5 bases from J, leaving 12 bases between. Per germline, CDR1 LGHDT and CDR2 YNNKEL (reference sequence). This CDR3 region has 14 residues. The CDR3 nucleotides read TGTGCCAGCAGCCAAAGCGAGGGGAAGTATGGCTACACCTTC. It yields the protein CASSQSEGKYGYTF.

Comments on this clonotype: A much larger clone lies one base from this, so it may be a read error. The chain is built from TRBV5-1 and TRBJ2-1; D is uncertain. Germline V gene sequence: CDR1 SGHRS, CDR2 YFSETQ. The V end was cut by 5 bases, the J end by 7 bases, with 7 bases between. The CDR3 extends over 11 amino acids. In DNA form, the CDR3 reads TGCGCCAGCAGATTCGGGAATGAGCAGTTCTTC. Its protein is CASRFGNEQFF.

The CDR3 nucleotides read TGTGCCAGCAGCTTAGCAGCGGGCTCCCGAATTCAAGAGACCCAGTACTTC. It codes for CASSLAAGSRIQETQYF. J is TRBJ2-5 and V is TRBV7-2; D perhaps matches TRBD2 (6 bases). This CDR3 comprises 17 residues. V shed 0 bases and J shed 2 bases, with 16 bases lying between them. CDR1 is SGHTA, CDR2 FQGNSA, per germline.

The chain couples TRBV7-2 to TRBJ2-7, with 14 bases aligning to TRBD2. The CDR3 length is 19 residues. CDR1 is SGHTA, CDR2 FQGNSA, per germline. With V trimmed by 3 bases and J by 4 bases, 14 bases remained unmatched. The CDR3 protein is CASSLLGRLAGGRFYEQYF. DNA for the CDR3: TGTGCCAGCAGCTTGCTAGGGAGACTAGCGGGAGGGCGGTTTTACGAGCAGTACTTC.

CDR3 residues: CASSQTLMNTEAFF. The CDR3 DNA reads as TGTGCCAGCAGCCAAACCCTCATGAACACTGAAGCTTTCTTT. The V and J genes are TRBV3-1 and TRBJ1-1; no definite D call. Per the germline V gene, CDR1 is LGHDT and CDR2 is YNNKEL (reference sequence). V was clipped by 2 bases and J by 0 bases, with 7 bases between them. CDR3 length equals 14 residues.

This clonotype has more than one count but fewer than ten. The rearrangement uses TRBV10-1 and TRBJ1-1; possible D gene TRBD1, 6 bases. CDR1 and CDR2 (germline): WNHNN, SYGVQD (reference sequence). The germline V and J ends were trimmed by 2 bases and 6 bases, with 10 bases remaining between them. This CDR3 contains 13 residues. The CDR3 coding sequence is TGCGCCAGCAGTGAGGCAGGGGCCTCTGAAGCTTTCTTT. It is translated as CASSEAGASEAFF.

Only a few counts were recorded for this clonotype. This sequence may be a read error, since a much larger clone differs from it by one base. This chain uses TRBV29-1 with TRBJ2-4, with no clear D. The CDR3 is 12 amino acids. CDR1 and CDR2 (germline): SQVTM, ANQGSEA. V dropped 7 bases and J dropped 4 bases, with 11 bases sitting between them. The chain's CDR3 is CSGGYGKNIQYF. The CDR3 DNA sequence: TGCAGCGGTGGATACGGGAAAAACATTCAGTACTTC.

As concerns this clonotype: One junction end disagrees with the germline gene, perhaps due to a read error. The chain couples TRBV4-3 to TRBJ1-2; D is uncertain. This CDR3 has 15 amino acids. Per the germline V gene, CDR1 is LGHNA and CDR2 is YSLEER. CDR3 in DNA: TGCGCCAACAGCCAAGTTCACGGGTCTAACTATGGCTACACCTTC. Translating gives CANSQVHGSNYGYTF.

The sample holds many counts of this clonotype. This chain links TRBV20-1 with TRBJ2-7; 10 bases align to TRBD1. The V and J ends lost 0 bases and 1 base, in that order; junction bases with no gene match: 3. The CDR3 loop spans 15 amino acids. CDR1 is DFQATT and CDR2 is SNEGSKA in the germline V gene (reference sequence). CDR3 residues: CSARETGQGSYEQYF. The CDR3 DNA reads as TGCAGTGCTAGAGAAACGGGACAGGGGTCCTACGAGCAGTACTTC.

This clonotype was recorded at least ten times. The rearrangement joins TRBV10-3 to TRBJ2-7, with D possibly being TRBD2 (5 bases). The length of the CDR3 is 12 residues. CDR1 and CDR2 from the germline V gene are ENHRY and SYGVKD. V dropped 2 bases and J dropped 7 bases, with 9 bases sitting between them. DNA for the CDR3: TGTGCCATCAGTGAGCGGGATGGGGAGCAGTACTTC. Translation: CAISERDGEQYF.

This clonotype was counted only a few times. A much larger clone is a single base away; this may be a read error. In nucleotides, the CDR3 is TGTGCCAGCCAGGGGGGATTCAATGAGCAGTACTTC. Its translation is CASQGGFNEQYF. This chain joins TRBV12-3 or TRBV12-4 and TRBJ2-7; D possibly corresponds to TRBD1 (7 bases). There are 12 residues in the CDR3. Trimming pared 8 bases from V and 7 bases from J, leaving 15 bases between.

There are many counts of this clonotype. This chain joins TRBV4-3 and TRBJ2-3, with D tentatively TRBD2 (5 bases). Trimming shortened V by 1 base and J by 0 bases, and 14 bases separated the two germline ends. Germline CDR1 and CDR2: LGHNA and YSLEER. This CDR3 comprises 17 residues. This CDR3 reads CASSQGLADISTDTQYF. The DNA of the CDR3 is TGCGCCAGCAGCCAAGGGCTAGCAGATATAAGCACAGATACGCAGTATTTT.

This clonotype occurred many times. V usage is TRBV7-2 and J usage is TRBJ1-5; the D is unclear. The CDR3 covers 16 residues. CDR1 is SGHTA, CDR2 FQGNSA, per germline. V lost 1 base, J lost 2 bases, and 12 bases lay in between. The CDR3 region has the DNA TGTGCCAGCAGCTTAGTAGGCAGAGGAGGCAATCAGCCCCAGCATTTT. Its protein product is CASSLVGRGGNQPQHF. The variable domain in full, with the rest retrieved from reference TRBV7-2 and TRBJ1-5, is GAGVSQSPSNKVTEKGKDVELRCDPISGHTALYWYRQSLGQGLEFLIYFQGNSAPDKSGLPSDRFSAERTGGSVSTLTIQRTQQEDSAVYLCASSLVGRGGNQPQHFGDGTRLSIL.

There are many counts of this clonotype. The V gene is TRBV6-2 or TRBV6-3, the J gene TRBJ2-1; 13 positions agree with TRBD2. V shed 4 bases, J shed 11 bases, and the junction held 11 bases outside the gene matches. This CDR3 is built from 16 residues. Germline V gives CDR1 MNHEY, CDR2 SVGEGT. CDR3: CASSWTSGGTSGQQFF. The CDR3 DNA follows: TGTGCCAGCAGTTGGACTAGCGGGGGCACCTCGGGACAGCAGTTCTTC.

V and J are TRBV4-3 and TRBJ2-2, with D unclear. V was trimmed by 0 bases and J by 7 bases, leaving 12 bases between them. CDR1 is LGHNA and CDR2 is YSLEER in the germline V gene. The CDR3 runs to 15 residues. The chain's CDR3 is CASSQDLPLGGELFF. CDR3 nucleotides: TGCGCCAGCAGCCAAGATTTACCCTTAGGCGGGGAGCTGTTTTTT.

Ten or more counts support this clonotype. The chain has TRBV18 and TRBJ2-5; 7 bases line up with TRBD1. V was clipped by 4 bases and J by 5 bases; unmatched bases: 7. Per the germline V gene, CDR1 is KGHSH and CDR2 is LQKENI. CDR3 length: 14 residues. The DNA for the CDR3 is TGTGCCAGCTCACTGGTCACAGGGGTCGAGACCCAGTACTTC. It codes for CASSLVTGVETQYF.

This clonotype was counted ten times or more. The chain has TRBV11-2 and TRBJ2-7, with D possibly being TRBD1 or TRBD2 (7 bases each). The germline CDR1 and CDR2 sequences are SGHAT and FQNNGV. The ends were cut back, 10 bases at V and 5 bases at J, with 18 bases in the middle. This CDR3 has 13 residues. The CDR3 is CATRGGGSHEQYF. Here the CDR3 DNA reads TGTGCCACGCGGGGAGGGGGCAGTCACGAGCAGTACTTC.

Worth noting for this clonotype: This may stem from a read error, because a much larger clone lies one nucleotide away. The V and J genes are TRBV15 and TRBJ1-4; D perhaps matches TRBD1 (5 bases). Germline assignment: CDR1 LNHNV and CDR2 YYDKDF (reference sequence). The CDR3 extends over 13 amino acids. V gave up 5 bases and J gave up 5 bases, with 9 bases separating them. The CDR3 loop is CATSARQNEKLFF. In nucleotides, the CDR3 is TGTGCCACCAGCGCTAGACAGAATGAAAAACTGTTTTTT.

Concerning this clonotype: With a much larger clone just one base away, this may be a read error. This chain joins TRBV20-1 and TRBJ2-1; 14 bases fit TRBD2. The CDR3 has 18 amino acids. The germline V gene encodes CDR1 DFQATT and CDR2 SNEGSKA (reference sequence). V shed 5 bases, J shed 13 bases, and the junction held 22 bases outside the gene matches. CDR3 sequence: CSAVTSGGAVNFAETQFF. The CDR3 DNA is TGCAGTGCTGTGACTAGCGGGGGGGCCGTAAATTTCGCGGAGACCCAGTTCTTC.

The chain uses TRBV6-6 and TRBJ1-5; D gene unclear. CDR1 and CDR2 (germline): MNHNY, SVGAGI (reference sequence). The CDR3 contains 14 residues. Trimming cost V 2 bases and J 5 bases, with 10 bases left between them. The CDR3 DNA follows: TGTGCCAGCAGTTACCGGGAGTCACATCAGCCCCAGCATTTT. As protein: CASSYRESHQPQHF.

The J gene is TRBJ1-1, the V gene TRBV6-2 or TRBV6-3; D not resolved. The CDR3 is 15 residues long. In germline, CDR1 is MNHEY, CDR2 SVGEGT. Trimming left V 11 bases short and J 4 bases short, with 23 bases between. This CDR3 reads CAAATGVPRSTEAFF. DNA for the CDR3: TGTGCCGCCGCTACGGGAGTTCCCAGGAGCACTGAAGCTTTCTTT.

This clonotype came up a few times. Given a much more abundant clone one base away, this may be a read error. This chain joins TRBV29-1 and TRBJ1-2, with 8 bases fitting TRBD1. CDR1 is SQVTM and CDR2 is ANQGSEA in the germline V gene. This CDR3 is 13 amino acids long. The CDR3 coding sequence is TGCAGCGTAGTGGACAGGGCATCCTATGGCCACACCTTC. As protein: CSVVDRASYGHTF.

On this clonotype: Possible read error: a much larger clone is one base away. The chain is built from TRBV7-2 and TRBJ2-1, with 13 bases fitting TRBD2. The DNA end lines up better with TRBJ2-7; the J call may be wrong. The CDR3 spans 16 residues. Germline assignment: CDR1 SGHTA and CDR2 FQGNSA. The CDR3 DNA reads TGTGCCAGCAGACTAGCGGGGGGGAGCTCCTACAATGAGCAGTACTTC. The encoded protein is CASRLAGGSSYNEQYF.

This clonotype was recorded at least ten times. This chain links TRBV9 with TRBJ1-2, with a possible D match to TRBD1 (5 bases). The CDR3 sequence is 15 residues long. V was cut by 0 bases and J by 5 bases, with 14 bases left in between. CDR1 is SGDLS and CDR2 is YYNGEE in the germline V gene. For the CDR3, the DNA is TGTGCCAGCAGCGTAGCTGGGACCGCGCCGTATGGCTACACCTTC. Translated, it gives CASSVAGTAPYGYTF. Looking up the rest from reference TRBV9 and TRBJ1-2 gives the full variable domain: DSGVTQTPKHLITATGQRVTLRCSPRSGDLSVYWYQQSLDQGLQFLIQYYNGEERAKGNILERFSAQQFPDLHSELNLSSLELGDSALYFCASSVAGTAPYGYTFGSGTRLTVV.

On this clonotype: This may stem from a read error, because a much larger clone lies one nucleotide away. V usage is TRBV6-2 or TRBV6-3 and J usage is TRBJ2-5; D is unclear. CDR1 and CDR2 from the germline V gene are MNHEY and SVGEGT. The CDR3 consists of 17 residues. V was pared by 6 bases and J by 2 bases, with 22 bases between. This CDR3 reads CASRQGRRGAEQETQYF. In nucleotides, the CDR3 is TGTGCCAGCAGACAAGGACGCCGCGGAGCTGAACAAGAGACCCAGTACTTC.